These T cell receptor beta chains were read from a single sample in a study of control samples from healthy donors and cancer patients. Profiled with immunoSEQ multiplex PCR; TCRdb holds only in-frame clones, not every one. The profile covers 100,000 to 150,000 clones, with approximately 90% appearing a single time and around 8.9% taken by the ten largest. Input material: blood. These receptors originate from a man younger than 30 in good health. The CDR3 runs from the conserved cysteine through the conserved F or W. The D gene is left open where the match is weak. Where a row states a size, it is once, few, many or the class of an expanded clone; other rows omit it.

>TRBD1|TRBJ1-4|TRBV2|once
TGTGCCAGCACCTGGGGACAGGGAAATGAAAAACTGTTTTTT
CASTWGQGNEKLFF
>TRBD2|TRBJ2-1|TRBV7-3|.
TGTGCCAGCAGCTTTAGCGGGGGACTCCTCAATGAGCAGTTCTTC
CASSFSGGLLNEQFF
>TRBD2|TRBJ2-7|TRBV28|few
TGTGCCAGCAGTCGCCCTCTAGCGGGGGTAGTCGAGCAGTACTTC
CASSRPLAGVVEQYF
>.|TRBJ1-1|TRBV6-5|.
TGTGCCAGCAGTTACCAAGGGGACACTGAAGCTTTCTTT
CASSYQGDTEAFF
>.|TRBJ1-1|TRBV6-1|.
TGTGCCAGCAGTGAACGAAGGTTGAACACTGAAGCTTTCTTT
CASSERRLNTEAFF
>TRBD1|TRBJ1-3|TRBV4-1|.
TGCGCCAGCAGCCAAGAGGACAGGGCCGGAAACACCATATATTTT
CASSQEDRAGNTIYF
>.|TRBJ2-3|TRBV9|.
TGTGCCAGCAGCGTCGGTAACACAGATACGCAGTATTTT
CASSVGNTDTQYF
>TRBD1|TRBJ2-7|TRBV7-9|.
TGTGCCAGCAGCTTTCCGGGACAGGCCTACGAGCAGTACTTC
CASSFPGQAYEQYF
>.|TRBJ2-1|TRBV11-2|.
TGTGCCAGCAGCTTAGAATATTTCTACAATGAGCAGTTCTTC
CASSLEYFYNEQFF
>.|TRBJ1-2|TRBV5-1|.
TGCGCCAGCAGCGTTTCTACTGACCTTGAGGGGATCGGTGACTATGGCTACACCTTC
CASSVSTDLEGIGDYGYTF
>.|TRBJ1-5|TRBV20-1|.
TGCAGTGCTAGTCGGGGAGCCTCACGGCCCCAGCATTTT
CSASRGASRPQHF
>TRBD1|TRBJ1-1|TRBV2|.
TGTGCCAGCAGCTACACAGGGGGTTACACTGAAGCTTTCTTT
CASSYTGGYTEAFF
>.|TRBJ1-3|TRBV2|.
TGTGCCAGCAGTCGGGAGTCGTCGGGTGGAAACACCATATATTTT
CASSRESSGGNTIYF